One and the same sample provided the 31 T cell receptor beta chains below, sequenced in a study of cytomegalovirus exposure and HLA in healthy donors. PCR was performed using 60 Vbeta and 13 Jbeta primers. Sequenced by immunoSEQ multiplex PCR; TCRdb stores in-frame clones only, minus some. The sample lists approximately 100,000 clones, around 75% occurring once. Material for sequencing was PBMCs. Source of these receptors: a young man in good health and CMV-seropositive.

The gene calls are TRBV21-1 and TRBJ1-1; no DNA check was done on the table's D call, TRBD1. TRBV21-1 is flagged as a pseudogene. This CDR3 has 14 residues. CDR3 nucleotides: TGTGCCAGCACCCCCGGGACACCGAACACTGAAGCTTTCTTT. This translates into CASTPGTPNTEAFF.

This chain uses TRBV9 with TRBJ2-3; 10 bases line up with TRBD2. The CDR3 covers 16 residues. Germline CDR1 reads SGDLS; CDR2 reads YYNGEE. Losses at the gene ends were 4 bases for V and 4 bases for J; bases not matched to a gene: 9. The CDR3 sequence is CASSSPSGGRADTQYF. The CDR3 nucleotides read TGTGCCAGCAGCTCCCCTAGCGGGGGCCGAGCAGATACGCAGTATTTT. The whole variable domain, filled in from reference TRBV9 and TRBJ2-3, reads DSGVTQTPKHLITATGQRVTLRCSPRSGDLSVYWYQQSLDQGLQFLIQYYNGEERAKGNILERFSAQQFPDLHSELNLSSLELGDSALYFCASSSPSGGRADTQYFGPGTRLTVL.

V and J are TRBV19 and TRBJ1-1; D gene ambiguous. Germline loops: CDR1 LNHDA, CDR2 SQIVND (reference sequence). The germline V and J ends were trimmed by 0 bases and 2 bases, with 4 bases remaining between them. This CDR3 is 13 amino acids long. The CDR3 sequence: CASSIDSNTEAFF. As DNA, the CDR3 is TGTGCCAGTAGTATAGATTCAAACACTGAAGCTTTCTTT. Full variable domain (rest looked up from reference TRBV19 and TRBJ1-1): DGGITQSPKYLFRKEGQNVTLSCEQNLNHDAMYWYRQDPGQGLRLIYYSQIVNDFQKGDIAEGYSVSREKKESFPLTVTSAQKNPTAFYLCASSIDSNTEAFFGQGTRLTVV.

V and J are TRBV6-5 and TRBJ2-3; TRBD2 is a possible D gene (5 bases). V was clipped by 1 base and J by 0 bases, with 8 bases between them. Germline V CDR1 and CDR2: MNHEY, SVGAGI. The length of the CDR3 is 15 residues. CDR3: CASSYWAGSTDTQYF. DNA for the CDR3: TGTGCCAGCAGTTACTGGGCGGGCAGCACAGATACGCAGTATTTT.

As to this clone: This CDR3 fails to terminate in the conserved phenylalanine or tryptophan, so it likely reflects a read error. V and J are TRBV10-3 and TRBJ1-2; weak D call: TRBD1 (6 bases). Trimming shortened V by 8 bases and J by 6 bases, and 19 bases separated the two germline ends. The CDR3 covers 14 residues. Germline V CDR1 and CDR2: ENHRY, SYGVKD. DNA for the CDR3: TGTGCCATCCAGGACATGGGGGCACGGAATGGCTACACCGTC. It translates to CAIQDMGARNGYTV.

J is TRBJ2-1 and V is TRBV30; TRBD1 matches 8 bases. This CDR3 has 14 amino acids. CDR1 is GTSNPN and CDR2 is SVGIG in the germline V gene (reference sequence). The ends lost 2 bases at V and 8 bases at J; junction bases unmatched: 8. The CDR3 protein is CAWSRRTGMDEQFF. CDR3 nucleotide sequence: TGTGCCTGGAGTAGGAGGACAGGGATGGATGAGCAGTTCTTC.

The CDR3 sequence is CASSLGGVGDTEAFF. The CDR3 DNA sequence: TGTGCCAGCAGCTTAGGGGGGGTGGGGGACACTGAAGCTTTCTTT. This chain uses TRBV7-9 with TRBJ1-1; maybe TRBD1 (5 bases). Germline-derived CDR1 and CDR2 are SEHNR and FQNEAQ (reference sequence). Trimming took 1 base from V and 3 from J, leaving 12 bases between them. This CDR3 has 15 amino acids.

The CDR3 loop reads CASSTRGQGAYEQYF. CDR3 nucleotide sequence: TGTGCCAGTAGTACTCGGGGACAGGGGGCCTACGAGCAGTACTTC. The chain recombines TRBV19 with TRBJ2-7; 11 bases line up with TRBD1. Per the germline V gene, CDR1 is LNHDA and CDR2 is SQIVND (reference sequence). With 4 bases clipped from V and 2 bases from J, the junction kept 4 bases outside the gene matches. The CDR3 spans 15 residues.

V is TRBV7-3 and J is TRBJ2-3, with 11 bases that match TRBD1. The V and J ends lost 5 bases and 1 base, in that order; junction bases with no gene match: 14. CDR1 and CDR2 from the germline V gene are SGHTA and FQGTGA. The CDR3 extends over 19 amino acids. The CDR3 loop reads CASSQNWGQGVGGTDTQYF. The CDR3 bases are TGTGCCAGCAGCCAGAATTGGGGACAGGGGGTTGGGGGCACAGATACGCAGTATTTT.

In its sample, this clone was seen a few times. The V call is TRBV10-3, the J call TRBJ1-1, with D possibly TRBD1 on 6 matching bases. V gave up 3 bases and J gave up 5 bases, with 19 bases separating them. Germline lookup yields CDR1 ENHRY and CDR2 SYGVKD. The CDR3 has 16 residues. This CDR3 is CAISDHRASISTEAFF. DNA of the CDR3: TGTGCCATCAGTGATCACAGGGCTAGCATTTCAACTGAAGCTTTCTTT.

The V gene is TRBV10-3, the J gene TRBJ1-2; maybe TRBD1 (5 bases). CDR3 length: 14 residues. The germline V and J ends were trimmed by 3 bases and 8 bases, with 16 bases remaining between them. Germline V gives CDR1 ENHRY, CDR2 SYGVKD. CDR3 sequence: CAISETSGFVGYTF. The CDR3 DNA reads as TGTGCCATCAGTGAAACTTCAGGGTTCGTGGGCTACACCTTC.

This clone was counted between two and nine times. V gene TRBV19 combines with J gene TRBJ2-3, with 7 bases that match TRBD1. With V trimmed by 9 bases and J by 2 bases, 11 bases remained unmatched. Germline V gene lookup returns CDR1 LNHDA and CDR2 SQIVND (reference sequence). The CDR3 length is 15 residues. The CDR3 here is CASSDRAPYTDTQYF. The CDR3 DNA reads as TGTGCCAGCAGCGACAGGGCGCCCTACACAGATACGCAGTATTTT.

The chain has TRBV11-2 and TRBJ2-7; D ambiguous. V was cut by 2 bases and J by 1 base, with 9 bases left in between. Germline CDR1 reads SGHAT; CDR2 reads FQNNGV. The CDR3 has 14 residues. Written as DNA, the CDR3 is TGTGCCAGCAGCTTATCGCGTCAATCCTACGAGCAGTACTTC. This gives the protein CASSLSRQSYEQYF.

The chain combines TRBV7-2 with TRBJ2-1; D perhaps matches TRBD1 (5 bases). This CDR3 comprises 12 residues. Germline lookup yields CDR1 SGHTA and CDR2 FQGNSA. The V end lost 2 bases, the J end lost 10 bases, and 9 bases lay between the germline ends. In DNA, the CDR3 is TGTGCCAGCAGCTTAACAGGAGAAGAGCAGTTCTTC. This encodes CASSLTGEEQFF. The variable domain in full, with the rest retrieved from reference TRBV7-2 and TRBJ2-1, is GAGVSQSPSNKVTEKGKDVELRCDPISGHTALYWYRQSLGQGLEFLIYFQGNSAPDKSGLPSDRFSAERTGGSVSTLTIQRTQQEDSAVYLCASSLTGEEQFFGPGTRLTVL.

V usage is TRBV19 and J usage is TRBJ1-4, with TRBD1 matching 9 bases. The CDR3 runs to 14 residues. Germline V gene data show CDR1 as LNHDA and CDR2 as SQIVND (reference sequence). The V segment lost 3 bases and the J segment 8 bases; nucleotides outside the gene matches: 4. The CDR3 DNA reads TGTGCCAGTAGTATCGGACAGGGGAACGAAAAACTGTTTTTT. The encoded protein is CASSIGQGNEKLFF.

V gene TRBV5-1 combines with J gene TRBJ1-3; 7 bases are shared with TRBD1. This CDR3 has 16 amino acids. V was pared by 4 bases and J by 0 bases, with 7 bases of the junction left unmatched. The germline gives CDR1 SGHRS, CDR2 YFSETQ. The CDR3 nucleotides read TGCGCCAGCAGCACCGCTGGACAGGTCTCTGGAAACACCATATATTTT. Translating gives CASSTAGQVSGNTIYF.

In its sample, this clone was seen once. The chain carries TRBV30 and TRBJ2-7, with TRBD2 as a possible D gene (5 bases). Trimming left V 2 bases short and J 6 bases short, with 8 bases between. The CDR3 has 11 amino acids. CDR1 and CDR2 from the germline V gene are GTSNPN and SVGIG (reference sequence). CDR3 loop: CAWSTGSEQYF. CDR3 sequence (DNA): TGTGCCTGGAGTACGGGGAGCGAGCAGTACTTC.

This rearrangement joins TRBV9 to TRBJ1-2; D possibly corresponds to TRBD1 (5 bases). The germline V gene encodes CDR1 SGDLS and CDR2 YYNGEE. The CDR3 has 13 amino acids. V shed 4 bases and J shed 3 bases, with 10 bases lying between them. CDR3 bases: TGTGCCAGCAGCCTAGACAGTGACTATGGCTACACCTTC. The encoded protein is CASSLDSDYGYTF. The full variable domain, in which reference TRBV9 and TRBJ1-2 provide the parts outside the CDR3, is DSGVTQTPKHLITATGQRVTLRCSPRSGDLSVYWYQQSLDQGLQFLIQYYNGEERAKGNILERFSAQQFPDLHSELNLSSLELGDSALYFCASSLDSDYGYTFGSGTRLTVV.

The chain combines TRBV7-8 with TRBJ2-5; D perhaps matches TRBD1 (6 bases). CDR1 is SGHVS, CDR2 FQNEAQ, per germline. CDR3 length: 14 amino acids. Trimming took off 4 bases at V and 5 bases at J, with 14 bases between the two ends. CDR3 sequence: CASSWGHPGETQYF. In DNA, the CDR3 is TGTGCCAGCAGCTGGGGACACCCTGGGGAGACCCAGTACTTC.

This rearrangement joins TRBV5-1 to TRBJ1-1, with 9 positions matching TRBD1. The CDR3 loop spans 14 amino acids. The junction had 5 bases not matched to a gene; V was cut back by 4 bases and J by 4 bases. CDR1 is SGHRS, CDR2 YFSETQ, per germline. The CDR3 loop is CASSAQDRGTEAFF. CDR3 DNA: TGCGCCAGCAGCGCTCAGGACAGGGGCACTGAAGCTTTCTTT.

This clone was found a few times. V is TRBV29-1 and J is TRBJ1-2; the match to TRBD1 covers 8 bases. CDR3 length: 13 residues. Germline CDR1 and CDR2: SQVTM and ANQGSEA. V was clipped by 7 bases and J by 8 bases; unmatched bases: 12. CDR3 nucleotides: TGCAGCGCTGGACAGGGAAATCCGAGGGGCTACACCTTC. Its protein is CSAGQGNPRGYTF.

This chain links TRBV7-7 with TRBJ1-1; no firm D call. Germline V gene data show CDR1 as SSHAT and CDR2 as FNYEAQ (reference sequence). With 1 base removed from V and 1 base from J, the gap between germline ends came to 4 bases. The CDR3 loop spans 13 amino acids. CDR3 sequence reads: CASSLDRNTEAFF. The DNA of the CDR3 is TGTGCCAGCAGCTTAGATAGGAACACTGAAGCTTTCTTT.

V gene TRBV9 combines with J gene TRBJ2-5; 9 bases are a match to TRBD2. With V trimmed by 0 bases and J by 5 bases, 5 bases remained unmatched. CDR1 SGDLS and CDR2 YYNGEE come from the germline V gene. The CDR3 spans 15 residues. CDR3 in amino acids: CASSVAPSGVETQYF. The CDR3 nucleotides read TGTGCCAGCAGCGTAGCTCCTAGCGGGGTGGAGACCCAGTACTTC.

The chain employs TRBV5-1 and TRBJ2-1; 7 nucleotides align to TRBD2. Germline V gene sequence: CDR1 SGHRS, CDR2 YFSETQ. V shed 4 bases and J 5 bases; nucleotides not matched to a gene: 12. CDR3 size: 16 residues. The CDR3 spells CASSLAGGSGNNEQFF. CDR3 DNA: TGCGCCAGCAGCCTCGCAGGTGGGAGCGGGAACAATGAGCAGTTCTTC.

V is TRBV5-1 and J is TRBJ1-6; 7 positions agree with TRBD1. The CDR3 totals 16 residues. Per germline, CDR1 SGHRS and CDR2 YFSETQ. V trimming: 4 bases; J trimming: 7 bases; junction bases outside the gene matches: 11. Here the CDR3 reads CASSPQLTGRNSPLHF. The CDR3 DNA reads as TGCGCCAGCAGCCCCCAGCTGACAGGGAGGAATTCACCCCTCCACTTT.

V gene TRBV28 combines with J gene TRBJ1-2; TRBD1 might be the D (5 bases). V was trimmed by 2 bases and J by 7 bases, leaving 14 bases between them. This CDR3 spans 14 amino acids. Germline V gene lookup returns CDR1 MDHEN and CDR2 SYDVKM. CDR3 DNA sequence: TGTGCCAGCAGTTTAAGTAAGGGGACTATTGGCTACACCTTC. Its translation is CASSLSKGTIGYTF.

The rearrangement links TRBV2 to TRBJ2-3, with D unclear. There are 13 residues in the CDR3. Germline CDR1 reads SNHLY; CDR2 reads FYNNEI. The V end lost 6 bases, the J end lost 0 bases, and 7 bases lay between the germline ends. CDR3 DNA: TGTGCCAGCAGAGGAGCTAGCACAGATACGCAGTATTTT. Protein product: CASRGASTDTQYF. Supplemented by reference TRBV2 and TRBJ2-3, the full variable domain reads EPEVTQTPSHQVTQMGQEVILRCVPISNHLYFYWYRQILGQKVEFLVSFYNNEISEKSEIFDDQFSVERPDGSNFTLKIRSTKLEDSAMYFCASRGASTDTQYFGPGTRLTVL.

V and J are TRBV7-9 and TRBJ2-3; D may be TRBD2 (5 bases). V lost 5 bases and J lost 5, with 11 bases in between. The CDR3 extends over 13 amino acids. CDR1 and CDR2 (germline): SEHNR, FQNEAQ (reference sequence). The CDR3 DNA reads as TGTGCCAGCAGCCTCGGAGGTGAAGATACGCAGTATTTT. Translation gives CASSLGGEDTQYF.

The chain links TRBV5-4 to TRBJ1-1, with 12 bases matching TRBD1. Unmatched junction bases numbered 7, after V lost 4 bases and J lost 0 bases. Germline loops: CDR1 SGHNT, CDR2 YYREEE (reference sequence). CDR3 length: 17 amino acids. The CDR3 DNA reads as TGTGCCAGCAGCGTACTCCGGGACAGGGGGCTGAACACTGAAGCTTTCTTT. It encodes CASSVLRDRGLNTEAFF.

The chain has TRBV6-5 and TRBJ2-1, with D perhaps matching TRBD2 (5 bases). V lost 0 bases and J 7 bases, leaving 13 bases between the germline ends. The CDR3 contains 15 residues. Germline V CDR1 and CDR2: MNHEY, SVGAGI. CDR3 protein: CASSYSFGSGNEQFF. Written as DNA, the CDR3 is TGTGCCAGCAGTTACTCGTTTGGGTCGGGGAATGAGCAGTTCTTC.

Regarding this clone: An end of the junction differs from the germline gene, which may be a read error. The rearrangement joins TRBV7-9 to TRBJ1-1; D call uncertain. This CDR3 is 12 amino acids long. Germline-derived CDR1 and CDR2 are SEHNR and FQNEAQ (reference sequence). The CDR3 DNA is TGTTCCAGCAGCTTACGGGGAACTGAAGCTTTCTTT. Translating it yields CSSSLRGTEAFF.